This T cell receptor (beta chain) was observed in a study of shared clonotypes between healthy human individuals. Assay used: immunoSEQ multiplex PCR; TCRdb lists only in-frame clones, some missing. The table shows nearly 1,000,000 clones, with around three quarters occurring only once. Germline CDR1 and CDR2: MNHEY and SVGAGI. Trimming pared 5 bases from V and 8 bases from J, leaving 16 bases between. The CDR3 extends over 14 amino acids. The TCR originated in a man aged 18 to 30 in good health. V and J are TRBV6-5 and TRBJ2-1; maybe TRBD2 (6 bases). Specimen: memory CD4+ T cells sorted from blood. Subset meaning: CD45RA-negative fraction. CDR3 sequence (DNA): TGTGCCAGCAGTCCCGAAGGAGGGTTGTATGAGCAGTTCTTC. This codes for CASSPEGGLYEQFF.